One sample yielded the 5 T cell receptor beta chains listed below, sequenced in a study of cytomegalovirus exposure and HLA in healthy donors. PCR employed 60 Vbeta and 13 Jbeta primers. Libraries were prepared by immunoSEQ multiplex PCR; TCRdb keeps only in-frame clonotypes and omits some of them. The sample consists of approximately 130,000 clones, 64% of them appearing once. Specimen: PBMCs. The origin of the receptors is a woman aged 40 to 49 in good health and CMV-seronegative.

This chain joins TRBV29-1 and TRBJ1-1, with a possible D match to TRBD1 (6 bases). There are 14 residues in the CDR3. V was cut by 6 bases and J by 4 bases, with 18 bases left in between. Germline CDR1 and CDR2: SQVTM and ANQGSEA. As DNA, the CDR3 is TGCAGCGTCCGGGGCCGGGCAGGGGTCACTGAAGCTTTCTTT. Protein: CSVRGRAGVTEAFF.

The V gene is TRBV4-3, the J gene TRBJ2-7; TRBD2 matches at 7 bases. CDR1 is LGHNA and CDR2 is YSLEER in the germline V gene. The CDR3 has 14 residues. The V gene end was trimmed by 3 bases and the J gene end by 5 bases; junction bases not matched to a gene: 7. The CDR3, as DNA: TGCGCCAGCAGCCAGGGGGAGGGGTTCAACGAGCAGTACTTC. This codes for CASSQGEGFNEQYF.

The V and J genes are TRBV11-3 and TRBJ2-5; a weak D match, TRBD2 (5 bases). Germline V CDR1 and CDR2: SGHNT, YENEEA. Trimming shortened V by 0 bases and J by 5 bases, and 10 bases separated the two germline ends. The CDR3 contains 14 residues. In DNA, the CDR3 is TGTGCCAGCAGCTTAGACGGGCCGGGGGAGACCCAGTACTTC. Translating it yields CASSLDGPGETQYF.

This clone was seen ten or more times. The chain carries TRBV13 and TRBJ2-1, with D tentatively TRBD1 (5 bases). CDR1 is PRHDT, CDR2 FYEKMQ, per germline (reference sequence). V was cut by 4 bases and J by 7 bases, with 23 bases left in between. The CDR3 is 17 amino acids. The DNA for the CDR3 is TGTGCCAGCAGCTCCCCGACGGAAATGACAGCCGGGAATGAGCAGTTCTTC. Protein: CASSSPTEMTAGNEQFF.

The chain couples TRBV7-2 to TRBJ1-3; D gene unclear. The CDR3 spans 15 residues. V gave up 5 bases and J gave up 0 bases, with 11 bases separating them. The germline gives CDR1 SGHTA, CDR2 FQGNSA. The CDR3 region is CASSPQVYSGNTIYF. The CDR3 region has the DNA TGTGCCAGCAGCCCCCAGGTGTACTCTGGAAACACCATATATTTT.